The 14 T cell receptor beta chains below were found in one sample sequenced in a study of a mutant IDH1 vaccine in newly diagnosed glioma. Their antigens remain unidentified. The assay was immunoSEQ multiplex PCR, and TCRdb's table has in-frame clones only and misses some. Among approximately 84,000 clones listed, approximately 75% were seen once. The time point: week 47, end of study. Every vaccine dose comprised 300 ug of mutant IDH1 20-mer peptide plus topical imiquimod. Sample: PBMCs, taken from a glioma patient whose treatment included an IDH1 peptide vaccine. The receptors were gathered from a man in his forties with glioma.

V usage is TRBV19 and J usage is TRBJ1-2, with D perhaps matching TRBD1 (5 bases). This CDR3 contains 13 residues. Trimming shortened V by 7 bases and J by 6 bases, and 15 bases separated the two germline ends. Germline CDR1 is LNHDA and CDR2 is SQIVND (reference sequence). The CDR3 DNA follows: TGTGCCAGTACGCTAGGGACGGGGAATGGCTACACCTTC. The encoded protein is CASTLGTGNGYTF.

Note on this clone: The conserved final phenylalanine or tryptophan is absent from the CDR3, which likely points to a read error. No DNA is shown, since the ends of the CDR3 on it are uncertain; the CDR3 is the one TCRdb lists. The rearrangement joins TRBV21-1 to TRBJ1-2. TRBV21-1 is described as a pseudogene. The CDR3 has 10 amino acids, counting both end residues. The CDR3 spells CASITGGQSR.

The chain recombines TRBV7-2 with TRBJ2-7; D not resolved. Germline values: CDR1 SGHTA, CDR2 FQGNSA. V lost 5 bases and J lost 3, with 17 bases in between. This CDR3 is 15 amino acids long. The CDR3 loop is CASSPQTKGGYEQYF. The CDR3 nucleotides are TGTGCCAGCAGCCCCCAGACAAAGGGCGGCTACGAGCAGTACTTC.

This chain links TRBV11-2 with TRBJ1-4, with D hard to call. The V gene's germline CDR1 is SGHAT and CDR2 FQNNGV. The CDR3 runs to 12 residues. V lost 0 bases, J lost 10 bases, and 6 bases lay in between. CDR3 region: CASSLEVGKLFF. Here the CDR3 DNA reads TGTGCCAGCAGCTTAGAGGTGGGAAAACTGTTTTTT.

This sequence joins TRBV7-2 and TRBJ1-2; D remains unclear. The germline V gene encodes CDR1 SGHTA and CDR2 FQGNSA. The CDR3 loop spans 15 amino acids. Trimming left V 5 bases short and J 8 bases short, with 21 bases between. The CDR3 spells CASSPPPGNLGGYTF. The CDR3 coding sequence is TGTGCCAGCAGCCCCCCCCCAGGAAATTTAGGCGGCTACACCTTC.

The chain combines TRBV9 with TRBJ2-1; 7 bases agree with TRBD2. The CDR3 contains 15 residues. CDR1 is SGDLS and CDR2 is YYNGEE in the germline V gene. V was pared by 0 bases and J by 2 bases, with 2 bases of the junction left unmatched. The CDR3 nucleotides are TGTGCCAGCAGCGTAGTGGCGGGAGCCTACAATGAGCAGTTCTTC. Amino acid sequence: CASSVVAGAYNEQFF.

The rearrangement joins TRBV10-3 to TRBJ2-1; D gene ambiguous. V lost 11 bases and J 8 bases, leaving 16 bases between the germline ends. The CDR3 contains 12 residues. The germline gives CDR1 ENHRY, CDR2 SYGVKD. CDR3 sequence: CASSAERYEQFF. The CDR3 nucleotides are TGTGCCTCCTCCGCAGAGCGATATGAGCAGTTCTTC.

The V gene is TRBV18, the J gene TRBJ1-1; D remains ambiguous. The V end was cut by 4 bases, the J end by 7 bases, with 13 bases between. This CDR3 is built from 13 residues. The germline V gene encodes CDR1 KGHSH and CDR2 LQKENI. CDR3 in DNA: TGTGCCAGCTCACTGGCCGAAAACCTTGAAGCTTTCTTT. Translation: CASSLAENLEAFF.

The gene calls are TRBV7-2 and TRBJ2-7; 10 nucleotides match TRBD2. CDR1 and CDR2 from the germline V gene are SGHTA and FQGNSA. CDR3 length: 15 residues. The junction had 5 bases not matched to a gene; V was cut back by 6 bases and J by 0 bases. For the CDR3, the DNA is TGTGCCAGCAGTCGATCTAGCGGGAGCTCCTACGAGCAGTACTTC. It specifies CASSRSSGSSYEQYF.

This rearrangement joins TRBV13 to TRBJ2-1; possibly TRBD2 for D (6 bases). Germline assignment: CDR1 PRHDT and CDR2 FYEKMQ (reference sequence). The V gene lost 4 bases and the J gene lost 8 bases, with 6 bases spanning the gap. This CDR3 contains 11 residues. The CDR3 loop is CASSWDYEQFF. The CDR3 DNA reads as TGTGCCAGCAGCTGGGACTATGAGCAGTTCTTC.

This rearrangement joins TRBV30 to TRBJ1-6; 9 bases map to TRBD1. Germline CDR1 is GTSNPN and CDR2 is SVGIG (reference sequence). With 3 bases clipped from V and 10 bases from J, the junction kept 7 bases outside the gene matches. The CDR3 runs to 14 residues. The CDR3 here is CAWRGQGARSPLHF. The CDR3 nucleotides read TGTGCCTGGAGGGGACAGGGAGCGCGGTCACCCCTCCACTTT.

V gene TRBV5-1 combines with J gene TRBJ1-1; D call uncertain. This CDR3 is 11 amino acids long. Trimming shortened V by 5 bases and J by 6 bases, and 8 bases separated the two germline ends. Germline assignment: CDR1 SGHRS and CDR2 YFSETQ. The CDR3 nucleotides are TGCGCCAGCAGGACGGACGCTGAAGCTTTCTTT. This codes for CASRTDAEAFF. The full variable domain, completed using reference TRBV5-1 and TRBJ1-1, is KAGVTQTPRYLIKTRGQQVTLSCSPISGHRSVSWYQQTPGQGLQFLFEYFSETQRNKGNFPGRFSGRQFSNSRSEMNVSTLELGDSALYLCASRTDAEAFFGQGTRLTVV.

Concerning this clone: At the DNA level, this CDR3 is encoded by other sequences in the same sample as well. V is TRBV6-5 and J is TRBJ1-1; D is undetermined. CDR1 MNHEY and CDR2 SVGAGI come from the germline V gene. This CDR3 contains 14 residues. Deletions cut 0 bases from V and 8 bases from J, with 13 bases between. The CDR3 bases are TGTGCCAGCAGTTACTCGGGTTCAGGCACGGAAGCTTTCTTT. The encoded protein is CASSYSGSGTEAFF.

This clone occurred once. The CDR3 region has the DNA TGCGCCAGCAGCCAAGGTCCGGGCTATGGCTACACCTTC. The encoded protein is CASSQGPGYGYTF. The V call is TRBV4-3, the J call TRBJ1-2, with D uncertain. Trimming removed 1 base at V and 4 bases at J, with 7 bases between. Looked up from germline, CDR1 is LGHNA and CDR2 is YSLEER. The CDR3 sequence is 13 residues long.